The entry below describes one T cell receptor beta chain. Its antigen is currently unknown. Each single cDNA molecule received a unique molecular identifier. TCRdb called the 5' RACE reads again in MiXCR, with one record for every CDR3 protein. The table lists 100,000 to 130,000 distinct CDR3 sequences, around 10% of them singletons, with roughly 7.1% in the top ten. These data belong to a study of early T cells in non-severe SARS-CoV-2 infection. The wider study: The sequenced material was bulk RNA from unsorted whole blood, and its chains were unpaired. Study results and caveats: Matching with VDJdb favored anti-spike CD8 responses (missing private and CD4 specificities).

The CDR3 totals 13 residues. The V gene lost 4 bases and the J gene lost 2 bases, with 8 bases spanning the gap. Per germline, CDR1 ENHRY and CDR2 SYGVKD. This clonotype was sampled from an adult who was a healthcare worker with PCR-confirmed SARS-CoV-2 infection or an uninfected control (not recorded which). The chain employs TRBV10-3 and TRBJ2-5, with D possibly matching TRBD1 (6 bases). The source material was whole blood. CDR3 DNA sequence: TGTGCCATCAGTGCTGGACAGCAAGAGACCCAGTACTTC. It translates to CAISAGQQETQYF.